This is a list of T cell receptor beta chains from one sample in a study of cytomegalovirus exposure and HLA in healthy donors. This table comes from immunoSEQ multiplex PCR, and its TCRdb copy is limited to in-frame clones, with some not included. The profile shows 150,000 to 200,000 clones, approximately 80% of them singletons. Sequenced material: PBMCs. The receptors shown here come from a woman between 25 and 40 years old in good health and CMV-seropositive. CDR3s leave out the opening cysteine and the closing phenylalanine or tryptophan. The order of the fields is V gene, J gene, CDR3 protein.

TRBV6-5	TRBJ2-7	ASSYGDKVIYEQY
TRBV6-5	TRBJ1-1	ASSRGWTEAF
TRBV7-9	TRBJ1-2	ASSFTGYGYT
TRBV19	TRBJ1-1	ASSAGSPNTEAF
TRBV25-1	TRBJ1-6	ASSEWRAGGNSPLH
TRBV7-9	TRBJ1-1	ASSPMAGVNTEAF
TRBV7-6	TRBJ1-6	ASSTYYNSPLH
TRBV6-5	TRBJ2-5	ASSSPAGGETQY
TRBV6-5	TRBJ2-1	ASSTSMVEQF
TRBV28	TRBJ1-6	ASSLADPGQSSYNSPLH
TRBV4-3	TRBJ2-1	ASSQSTSGGDNEQF
TRBV7-8	TRBJ1-2	ASSSRDRGFYGYT
TRBV5-4	TRBJ1-2	ASSLAGTGVYGYT
TRBV29-1	TRBJ2-1	SACRQGSYNEQF
TRBV5-4	TRBJ2-7	ASSFQGQSSYEQY
TRBV7-9	TRBJ2-2	ASSLALGAGELF
TRBV5-1	TRBJ2-3	ASSLAQQGKTDTQY
TRBV25-1	TRBJ2-6	ASSEGRTGRSGANVLT
TRBV20-1	TRBJ2-3	SATGLYTQY
TRBV30	TRBJ2-2	AWSRGLAENTGELF
TRBV30	TRBJ1-1	ACPGGQGMVVGTEAF
TRBV5-1	TRBJ1-4	ASSSGQGAVKLF
TRBV7-9	TRBJ2-5	ASSLYGLAGGRHQETQY
TRBV4-3	TRBJ2-3	ASSREIPGLGTDTQY
TRBV10-3	TRBJ2-4	AIRGGGTGENIQY
TRBV2	TRBJ1-2	ASRKGQSYGYT
TRBV7-3	TRBJ2-2	ASSSVAANTGELF
TRBV29-1	TRBJ2-1	SARLAGGPWNEQF
TRBV9	TRBJ1-6	ASSVGLISPLH
TRBV10-2	TRBJ1-5	ASSESRDRNQPQH
TRBV29-1	TRBJ1-2	SVAGTGAYGYT
TRBV27	TRBJ1-1	ASFPPGGMTEAF
TRBV6-1	TRBJ2-3	ASSVRSADTQY
TRBV19	TRBJ1-4	ASRQGPNEKLF
TRBV7-2	TRBJ2-7	ASSLILSSYEQY
TRBV6-1	TRBJ2-3	ASNGVITDTQY